Listed here is a single T cell receptor beta chain. The sample is drawn from a study of blood T cell repertoires in COVID-19. Study-level information: Researchers got acute and convalescent COVID-19 samples from the United States, Italy and Spain.

Enrolment of Seattle patients took place during active infection, and they were followed longitudinally. Original analysis: From reference gene primer amplification, estimates of nucleated cell counts were derived. Assay: immunoSEQ multiplex PCR; the TCRdb copy retains only in-frame clones and omits some. V and J calls and clone size are as listed in that table; D and trimming were resolved from the DNA. Of around 300,000 clones listed, nearly 90% are singletons. The sequenced sample consisted of peripheral blood. This clonotype originated in a woman between 35 and 50 years old with COVID-19, enrolled during active disease.

The DNA of the CDR3 is TGTGCCAGCAGCCGACAGGGTCCGCGGACCCAGTACTTC. As protein: CASSRQGPRTQYF. V and J are TRBV27 and TRBJ2-5, with 7 bases identical to TRBD1. The CDR3 has 13 residues. Germline V gene lookup returns CDR1 MNHEY and CDR2 SMNVEV (reference sequence). V shed 6 bases and J 7 bases; nucleotides not matched to a gene: 8.